The clone carrying this T cell receptor (beta chain) was counted between two and nine times. The sample originates from a study of response to subunit inactivated influenza vaccine. V was shortened by 5 bases and J by 1 base, with 17 bases between the two germline ends. CDR1 and CDR2 from the germline V gene are SGHTA and FQGNSA. The CDR3 length is 16 residues. MiXCR, run by TCRdb on the RT-PCR reads, gives a single entry per CDR3 protein. Of approximately 500,000 distinct CDR3 sequences listed, less than 25% are singletons. The sample was also linked to a second study, of T cells expressing NK-cell markers. That work states: Synthesis of TCR beta cDNA relied on 5'RACE template switching carrying UMIs.

The input for sequencing was CD4+ T cells sorted from PBMCs, taken 11 to 12 days after vaccination. This chain connects TRBV7-2 to TRBJ1-1; D gene uncertain. This sequence was found in a man aged 45-65 years who received an inactivated influenza vaccine. The CDR3 DNA sequence: TGTGCCAGCAGCCGCCAATCCAATACAGCGAACACTGAAGCTTTCTTT. Its translation: CASSRQSNTANTEAFF.